The 9 T cell receptor beta chains presented below share a single source sample, sequenced in a study of graft-versus-host responses after intestinal transplantation. Produced via immunoSEQ multiplex PCR; TCRdb's table is partial and in-frame only. The table lists about 13,000 clones, roughly 29% of them singletons, with about 2.6% in the top ten. About 200,000 CFSE-labeled responder cells were plated with about 200,000 irradiated, violet-dye-labeled stimulator cells. The sequences come from alloreactive CD8+ T cells from a mixed lymphocyte reaction culture, collected before intestinal transplant. Subset noted: CFSE-low proliferating T cells sorted from approximately six-day pre-transplant mixed lymphocyte reaction (GvH or HvG direction). The receptors stem from a human patient who received an intestinal transplant.

Within the sample, this clone is medium-sized. Other nucleotide sequences in the sample specify the same CDR3. The chain combines TRBV29-1 with TRBJ1-3; D is unclear. This CDR3 has 13 residues. Trimming removed 2 bases from V and 2 bases from J, with 7 bases in between. CDR1 and CDR2 (germline): SQVTM, ANQGSEA. Here the CDR3 DNA reads TGCAGCGTTGAACCTCCTGCTGGAAACACCATATATTTT. Residues: CSVEPPAGNTIYF.

This sequence joins TRBV5-1 and TRBJ2-1; maybe TRBD2 (5 bases). The CDR3 runs 15 residues. Trimming removed 1 base from V and 0 bases from J, with 8 bases in between. Germline-derived CDR1 and CDR2 are SGHRS and YFSETQ. The CDR3 DNA follows: TGCGCCAGCAGCTTGTTTGGGAGCTCCTACAATGAGCAGTTCTTC. Its protein product is CASSLFGSSYNEQFF.

V is TRBV25-1 and J is TRBJ1-1; the D gene is possibly TRBD1 (5 bases). V lost 8 bases and J 3 bases, leaving 10 bases between the germline ends. Germline loops: CDR1 MGHDK, CDR2 SYGVNS. CDR3 size: 12 residues. CDR3 region: CASPRGYTEAFF. CDR3 in DNA: TGTGCCAGCCCGAGGGGTTACACTGAAGCTTTCTTT.

The chain employs TRBV20-1 and TRBJ2-7; D might be TRBD2 (5 bases). Germline-derived CDR1 and CDR2 are DFQATT and SNEGSKA (reference sequence). The CDR3 runs 10 residues. The V and J ends lost 5 bases and 3 bases respectively, with 5 bases between them. CDR3 sequence reads: CSAGGYEQYF. CDR3 in DNA: TGCAGTGCTGGAGGCTACGAGCAGTACTTC.

By sample share, this clone is medium-sized. The chain carries TRBV4-2 and TRBJ1-2; possible D gene TRBD1, 5 bases. Germline assignment: CDR1 LGHNA and CDR2 YNFKEQ. V gave up 0 bases and J gave up 5 bases, with 13 bases separating them. This CDR3 region has 15 residues. The CDR3 protein is CASSQEWSGIYGYTF. CDR3 in DNA: TGTGCCAGCAGCCAAGAATGGTCAGGGATTTATGGCTACACCTTC.

Remarks on this clone: This sequence may be a read error, since a much larger clone differs from it by one base. In the same sample, other DNA sequences code for this CDR3. The rearrangement joins TRBV29-1 to TRBJ2-1; TRBD2 might be the D (5 bases). The CDR3 extends over 12 amino acids. The V gene's germline CDR1 is SQVTM and CDR2 ANQGSEA. The CDR3 DNA is TGTAGCGTTGAATCCGGAGCCAATGAGCAGTTCTTC. Its translation: CSVESGANEQFF.

The rearrangement uses TRBV4-1 and TRBJ1-5, with D uncertain. V lost 5 bases and J 5 bases, leaving 22 bases between the germline ends. The CDR3 length is 17 residues. The germline CDR1 and CDR2 sequences are MGHRA and YSYEKL. CDR3: CASSSVSGPHFHQPQHF. The CDR3 region has the DNA TGCGCCAGCAGCTCAGTATCAGGACCGCACTTTCATCAGCCCCAGCATTTT.

This clone was seen only a few times. DNA for the CDR3: TGTGCCAGCAGCTACGGGCCTGGGGCCAACGTCCTGACTTTC. It codes for CASSYGPGANVLTF. The rearrangement joins TRBV7-9 to TRBJ2-6, with D hard to call. The CDR3 totals 14 residues. V was cut by 4 bases and J by 2 bases, with 6 bases left in between. CDR1 SEHNR and CDR2 FQNEAQ come from the germline V gene (reference sequence).

This clone counts as medium-sized. The V call is TRBV19, the J call TRBJ2-2; D might be TRBD2 (6 bases). The germline gives CDR1 LNHDA, CDR2 SQIVND (reference sequence). The V and J ends lost 3 bases and 6 bases respectively, with 11 bases between them. This CDR3 has 14 residues. The CDR3 DNA reads TGTGCCAGTAGTATCGGGAGCCCAGCCGGGGAGCTGTTTTTT. This gives the protein CASSIGSPAGELFF.